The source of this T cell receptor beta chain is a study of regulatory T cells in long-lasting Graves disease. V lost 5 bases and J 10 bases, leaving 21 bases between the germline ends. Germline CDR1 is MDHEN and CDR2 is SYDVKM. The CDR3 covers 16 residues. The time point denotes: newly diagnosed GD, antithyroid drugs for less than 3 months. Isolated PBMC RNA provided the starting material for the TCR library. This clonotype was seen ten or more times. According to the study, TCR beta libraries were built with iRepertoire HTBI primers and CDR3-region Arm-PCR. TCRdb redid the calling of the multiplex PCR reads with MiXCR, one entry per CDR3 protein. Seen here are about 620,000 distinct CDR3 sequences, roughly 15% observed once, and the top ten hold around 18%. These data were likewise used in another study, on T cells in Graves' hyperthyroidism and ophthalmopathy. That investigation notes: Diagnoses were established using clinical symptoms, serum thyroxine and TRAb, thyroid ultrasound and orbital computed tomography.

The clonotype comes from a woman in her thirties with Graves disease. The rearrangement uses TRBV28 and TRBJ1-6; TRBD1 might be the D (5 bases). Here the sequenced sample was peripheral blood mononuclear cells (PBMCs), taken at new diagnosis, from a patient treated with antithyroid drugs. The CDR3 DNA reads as TGTGCCAGCAGTACTTCTCTCCTAGGGGCAGGGTCACCCCTCCACTTT. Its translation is CASSTSLLGAGSPLHF.